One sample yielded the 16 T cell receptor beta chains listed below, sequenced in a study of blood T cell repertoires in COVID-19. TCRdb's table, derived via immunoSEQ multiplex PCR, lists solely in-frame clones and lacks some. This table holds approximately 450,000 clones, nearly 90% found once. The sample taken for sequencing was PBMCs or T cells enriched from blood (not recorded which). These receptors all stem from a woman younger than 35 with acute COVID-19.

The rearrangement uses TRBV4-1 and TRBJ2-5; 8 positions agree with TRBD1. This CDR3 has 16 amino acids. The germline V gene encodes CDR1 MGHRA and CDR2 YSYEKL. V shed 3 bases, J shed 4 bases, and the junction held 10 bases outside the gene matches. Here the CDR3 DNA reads TGCGCCAGCAGCCAGCCTCTCAGGGGGCGCGCAGAGACCCAGTACTTC. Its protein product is CASSQPLRGRAETQYF.

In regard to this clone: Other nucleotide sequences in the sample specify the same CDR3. The CDR3 here is CASSPRTGNTGELFF. The CDR3 coding sequence is TGCGCCAGCAGCCCGCGGACAGGGAACACCGGGGAGCTGTTTTTT. The V call is TRBV5-1, the J call TRBJ2-2, with TRBD1 matching over 7 bases. CDR1 SGHRS and CDR2 YFSETQ come from the germline V gene. The CDR3 sequence is 15 residues long. The trim removed 4 bases at V and 1 base at J, leaving 4 bases unmatched.

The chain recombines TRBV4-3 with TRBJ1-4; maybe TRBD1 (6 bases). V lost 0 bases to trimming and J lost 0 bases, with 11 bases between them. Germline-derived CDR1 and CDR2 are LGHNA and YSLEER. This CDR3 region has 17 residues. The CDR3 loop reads CASSQDPQGSTNEKLFF. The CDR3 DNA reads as TGCGCCAGCAGCCAAGACCCGCAGGGGTCAACTAATGAAAAACTGTTTTTT.

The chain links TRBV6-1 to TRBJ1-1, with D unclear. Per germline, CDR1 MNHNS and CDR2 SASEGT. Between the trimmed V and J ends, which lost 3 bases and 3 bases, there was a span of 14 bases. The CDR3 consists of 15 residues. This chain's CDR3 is CASSERVGLDTEAFF. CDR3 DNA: TGTGCCAGCAGTGAGAGGGTCGGTTTGGACACTGAAGCTTTCTTT.

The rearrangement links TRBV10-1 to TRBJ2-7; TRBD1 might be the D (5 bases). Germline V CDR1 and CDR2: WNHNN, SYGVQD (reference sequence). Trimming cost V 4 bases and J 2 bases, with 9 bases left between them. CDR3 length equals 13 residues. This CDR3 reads CASSAGQAYEQYF. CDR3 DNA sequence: TGCGCCAGCAGTGCAGGACAAGCCTACGAGCAGTACTTC.

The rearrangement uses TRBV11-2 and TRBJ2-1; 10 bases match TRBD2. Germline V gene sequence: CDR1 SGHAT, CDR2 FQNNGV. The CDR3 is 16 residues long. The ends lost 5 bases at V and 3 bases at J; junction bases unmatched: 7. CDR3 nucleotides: TGTGCCAGCAGCCAAGACGGACTAGCGGTCTACAATGAGCAGTTCTTC. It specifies CASSQDGLAVYNEQFF.

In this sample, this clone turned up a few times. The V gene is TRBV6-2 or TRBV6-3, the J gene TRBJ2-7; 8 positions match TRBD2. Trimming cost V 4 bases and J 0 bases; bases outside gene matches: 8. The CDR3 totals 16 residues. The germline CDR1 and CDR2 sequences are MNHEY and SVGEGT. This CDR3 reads CASSSSSGKGSYEQYF. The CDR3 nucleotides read TGTGCCAGCAGTTCCAGTAGCGGGAAAGGCTCCTACGAGCAGTACTTC.

The CDR3 region is CASTFDRGGHYEQYF. Here the CDR3 DNA reads TGCGCCAGCACCTTCGACAGGGGAGGGCACTACGAGCAGTACTTC. The chain links TRBV5-1 to TRBJ2-7; TRBD1 might be the D (8 bases). Trimming took 6 bases from V and 3 from J, leaving 19 bases between them. Germline CDR1 reads SGHRS; CDR2 reads YFSETQ. There are 15 residues in the CDR3.

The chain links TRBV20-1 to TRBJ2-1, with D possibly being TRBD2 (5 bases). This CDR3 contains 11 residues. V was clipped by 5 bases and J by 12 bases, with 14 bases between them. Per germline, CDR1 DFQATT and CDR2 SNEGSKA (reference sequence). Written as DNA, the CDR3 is TGCAGTGCTCAGCGGAACATGGGGCAGTTCTTC. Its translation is CSAQRNMGQFF.

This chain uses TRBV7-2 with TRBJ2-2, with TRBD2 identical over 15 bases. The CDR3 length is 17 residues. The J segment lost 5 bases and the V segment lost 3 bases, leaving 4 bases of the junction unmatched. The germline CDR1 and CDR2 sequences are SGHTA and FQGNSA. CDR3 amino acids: CASSFTGLAGGTGELFF. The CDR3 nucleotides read TGTGCCAGCAGCTTCACGGGACTAGCGGGAGGTACCGGGGAGCTGTTTTTT.

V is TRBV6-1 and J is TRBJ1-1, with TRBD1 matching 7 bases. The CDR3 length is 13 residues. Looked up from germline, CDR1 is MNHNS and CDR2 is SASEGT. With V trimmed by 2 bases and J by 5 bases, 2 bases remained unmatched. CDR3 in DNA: TGTGCCAGCAGTGAAATCAGGGGGACTGAAGCTTTCTTT. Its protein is CASSEIRGTEAFF.

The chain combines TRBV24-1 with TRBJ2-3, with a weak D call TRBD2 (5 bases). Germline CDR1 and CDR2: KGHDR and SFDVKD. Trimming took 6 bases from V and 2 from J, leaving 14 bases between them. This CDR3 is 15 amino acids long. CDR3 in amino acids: CATSPGVRTTDTQYF. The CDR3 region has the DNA TGTGCCACCAGTCCCGGGGTCCGGACCACAGATACGCAGTATTTT.

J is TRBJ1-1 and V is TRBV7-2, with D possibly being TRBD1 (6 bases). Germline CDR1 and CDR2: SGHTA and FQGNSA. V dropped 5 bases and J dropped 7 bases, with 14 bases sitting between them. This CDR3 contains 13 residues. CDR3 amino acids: CASSKTGLGEAFF. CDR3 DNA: TGTGCCAGCAGCAAAACAGGGTTAGGTGAAGCTTTCTTT.

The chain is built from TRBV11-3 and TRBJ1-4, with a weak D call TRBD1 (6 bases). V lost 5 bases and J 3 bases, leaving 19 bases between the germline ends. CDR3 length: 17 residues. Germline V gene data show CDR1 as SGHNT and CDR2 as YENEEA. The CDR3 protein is CASSPIWRQVANEKLFF. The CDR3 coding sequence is TGTGCCAGCAGCCCGATTTGGAGACAGGTTGCTAATGAAAAACTGTTTTTT.

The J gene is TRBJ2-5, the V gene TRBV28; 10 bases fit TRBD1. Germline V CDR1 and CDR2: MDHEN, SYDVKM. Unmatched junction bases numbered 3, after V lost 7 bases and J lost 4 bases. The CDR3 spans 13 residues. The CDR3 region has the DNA TGTGCCAGCATGACAGGGGGCCGAGAGACCCAGTACTTC. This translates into CASMTGGRETQYF.

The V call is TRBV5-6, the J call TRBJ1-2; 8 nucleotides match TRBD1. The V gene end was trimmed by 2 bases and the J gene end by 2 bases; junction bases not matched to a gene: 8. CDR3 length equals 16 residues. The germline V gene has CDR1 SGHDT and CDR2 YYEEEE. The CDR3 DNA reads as TGTGCCAGCAGCTTCGAAGGACAGGGAGCCAACTATGGCTACACCTTC. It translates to CASSFEGQGANYGYTF.